These 27 T cell receptor beta chains were sequenced from one sample in a study of identical twins. TCRdb re-called the 5' RACE reads through MiXCR, storing one row per CDR3 protein. The sample includes a few hundred thousand distinct CDR3 sequences, 13% to 15% of them seen just once. The same sample was also studied in work on yellow fever vaccine responses in identical twins.

Input material: CD4+ T cells sorted from blood. These receptors came from a woman younger than 30 in good health.

This clonotype was detected a few times. The chain joins TRBV2 to TRBJ1-4, with TRBD1 matching 11 bases. The germline V gene has CDR1 SNHLY and CDR2 FYNNEI. Trimming at V came to 6 bases and at J to 8 bases, leaving 8 bases not matched to a gene. This CDR3 is 15 amino acids long. This CDR3 reads CASSGQGARQEKLFF. In nucleotides, the CDR3 is TGTGCCAGCAGCGGACAGGGGGCGCGTCAGGAAAAACTGTTTTTT. Full variable domain (rest looked up from reference TRBV2 and TRBJ1-4): EPEVTQTPSHQVTQMGQEVILRCVPISNHLYFYWYRQILGQKVEFLVSFYNNEISEKSEIFDDQFSVERPDGSNFTLKIRSTKLEDSAMYFCASSGQGARQEKLFFGSGTQLSVL.

J is TRBJ2-7 and V is TRBV6-2 or TRBV6-3, with a weak D call TRBD2 (5 bases). Germline CDR1 and CDR2: MNHEY and SVGEGT. The length of the CDR3 is 14 residues. With 6 bases removed from V and 2 bases from J, the gap between germline ends came to 14 bases. CDR3 sequence (DNA): TGTGCCAGCAGGAGGAGGATCGTACCCTACGAGCAGTACTTC. It translates to CASRRRIVPYEQYF.

This clonotype was recorded many times. The chain links TRBV10-3 to TRBJ2-7; 7 positions agree with TRBD1. Germline lookup yields CDR1 ENHRY and CDR2 SYGVKD. The J segment lost 3 bases and the V segment lost 6 bases, leaving 11 bases of the junction unmatched. CDR3 length equals 15 residues. CDR3 amino acids: CAIRMPGQRNYEQYF. CDR3 coding DNA: TGTGCCATCAGAATGCCGGGACAGAGAAACTACGAGCAGTACTTC.

This clonotype has only a few counts. The chain is built from TRBV7-9 and TRBJ2-1; 7 bases are a match to TRBD1. The CDR3 is made up of 17 amino acids. V gave up 6 bases and J gave up 0 bases; unmatched junction bases: 11. Germline lookup yields CDR1 SEHNR and CDR2 FQNEAQ (reference sequence). CDR3 DNA sequence: TGTGCCAGCAGGGCCGGGACAGTTTTCAACTCCTACAATGAGCAGTTCTTC. It is translated as CASRAGTVFNSYNEQFF.

This clonotype was detected only a few times. This chain links TRBV7-2 with TRBJ2-1; D unclear. Germline V gene data show CDR1 as SGHTA and CDR2 as FQGNSA. The CDR3 sequence is 16 residues long. Trimming pared 1 base from V and 9 bases from J, leaving 19 bases between. The CDR3 DNA sequence: TGTGCCAGCAGCTTAGTGCCTCAATACCCCTCGGGTGAGCAGTTCTTC. Protein: CASSLVPQYPSGEQFF.

The CDR3 sequence: CASSFASGGAETQYF. In DNA, the CDR3 is TGTGCCAGCAGTTTTGCTAGCGGGGGGGCAGAGACCCAGTACTTC. J is TRBJ2-5 and V is TRBV12-3 or TRBV12-4; 12 nucleotides align to TRBD2. V gave up 3 bases and J gave up 4 bases; unmatched junction bases: 3. The CDR3 covers 15 residues.

The chain employs TRBV24-1 and TRBJ2-6, with 7 bases that match TRBD1. With V trimmed by 4 bases and J by 0 bases, 2 bases remained unmatched. CDR1 and CDR2 from the germline V gene are KGHDR and SFDVKD. This CDR3 is 16 amino acids long. CDR3 region: CATSDRTGSGANVLTF. The CDR3, as DNA: TGTGCCACCAGTGACCGGACAGGCTCTGGGGCCAACGTCCTGACTTTC.

This clonotype was seen more than once but under ten times. The rearrangement joins TRBV5-4 to TRBJ2-3; 7 nucleotides align to TRBD2. Unmatched junction bases numbered 13, after V lost 0 bases and J lost 0 bases. The length of the CDR3 is 19 residues. Germline CDR1 SGHNT, CDR2 YYREEE (reference sequence). The CDR3 DNA reads TGTGCCAGCAGCTTGGTTCCTAGCGGAATGGGCGCTAGCACAGATACGCAGTATTTT. It translates to CASSLVPSGMGASTDTQYF.

The gene calls are TRBV18 and TRBJ1-1; D is unresolved. The CDR3 totals 15 residues. From germline, CDR1 is KGHSH and CDR2 LQKENI. V gave up 1 base and J gave up 2 bases, with 11 bases separating them. The CDR3 here is CASSPRPRSNTEAFF. The CDR3 DNA sequence: TGTGCCAGCTCACCACGTCCCAGGAGTAACACTGAAGCTTTCTTT.

This clonotype came up a few times. This chain uses TRBV6-2 or TRBV6-3 with TRBJ2-1; 11 nucleotides agree with TRBD2. Germline V gene lookup returns CDR1 MNHEY and CDR2 SVGEGT. V lost 8 bases to trimming and J lost 6 bases; unmatched junction nucleotides: 15. The CDR3 has 17 amino acids. CDR3 DNA sequence: TGTGCCAGCCAAAGGGGGTTTCGGCTAGCGGGGGGCAATGAGCAGTTCTTC. This encodes CASQRGFRLAGGNEQFF.

This clonotype was detected only a few times. The V call is TRBV5-5, the J call TRBJ2-5, with D unclear. Germline V gene sequence: CDR1 SGHKS, CDR2 YYEKEE (reference sequence). This CDR3 has 13 residues. Trimming removed 4 bases at V and 1 base at J, with 8 bases between. The CDR3 protein is CASSTRFQETQYF. Here the CDR3 DNA reads TGTGCCAGCAGCACCAGGTTCCAAGAGACCCAGTACTTC. Full variable domain (rest looked up from reference TRBV5-5 and TRBJ2-5): DAGVTQSPTHLIKTRGQQVTLRCSPISGHKSVSWYQQVLGQGPQFIFQYYEKEERGRGNFPDRFSARQFPNYSSELNVNALLLGDSALYLCASSTRFQETQYFGPGTRLLVL.

This chain uses TRBV25-1 with TRBJ2-7, with unresolved D. The V end lost 4 bases, the J end lost 3 bases, and 13 bases lay between the germline ends. This CDR3 has 14 amino acids. Germline CDR1 reads MGHDK; CDR2 reads SYGVNS. The CDR3 sequence is CASSGENGLYEQYF. The CDR3 DNA reads TGTGCCAGCAGTGGGGAAAATGGGCTCTACGAGCAGTACTTC.

In its sample, this clonotype was seen a few times. DNA for the CDR3: TGTGCCACCAGCCCTACGGGGACTGCCCCAGAGACCCAGTACTTC. Amino acids: CATSPTGTAPETQYF. This chain links TRBV15 with TRBJ2-5; weak D call: TRBD2 (6 bases). Germline lookup yields CDR1 LNHNV and CDR2 YYDKDF (reference sequence). V lost 5 bases and J lost 4, with 17 bases in between. The CDR3 extends over 15 amino acids.

There are many counts of this clonotype. The chain joins TRBV10-3 to TRBJ2-1; weak D call: TRBD1 (6 bases). V was trimmed by 6 bases and J by 0 bases, leaving 12 bases between them. The CDR3 spans 15 residues. CDR1 is ENHRY, CDR2 SYGVKD, per germline. CDR3 region: CAISIGTHSYNEQFF. The CDR3 bases are TGTGCCATCAGCATTGGGACACACTCCTACAATGAGCAGTTCTTC.

This clonotype was counted between two and nine times. The chain recombines TRBV7-2 with TRBJ2-5; possibly TRBD1 for D (8 bases). This CDR3 contains 15 residues. V lost 5 bases and J lost 4, with 17 bases in between. Germline V CDR1 and CDR2: SGHTA, FQGNSA. The chain's CDR3 is CASSPGGQGGETQYF. CDR3 nucleotide sequence: TGTGCCAGCAGCCCGGGAGGACAGGGAGGAGAGACCCAGTACTTC.

This clonotype occurred a few times. V usage is TRBV6-2 or TRBV6-3 and J usage is TRBJ2-7; 7 bases are a match to TRBD2. V gave up 8 bases and J gave up 1 base; unmatched junction bases: 11. The CDR3 sequence is 15 residues long. From germline, CDR1 is MNHEY and CDR2 SVGEGT. DNA of the CDR3: TGTGCCAGCGCTCTACTAGCGATGGGATCCTACGAGCAGTACTTC. Translating gives CASALLAMGSYEQYF.

V usage is TRBV6-5 and J usage is TRBJ2-3; 16 positions agree with TRBD2. CDR1 is MNHEY, CDR2 SVGAGI, per germline. The CDR3 loop spans 18 amino acids. Trimming removed 4 bases from V and 3 bases from J; junction bases left unmatched: 7. In DNA, the CDR3 is TGTGCCAGCAGTTGGGGGACTAGCGGGAGGGCCAATACAGATACGCAGTATTTT. As protein: CASSWGTSGRANTDTQYF.

This clonotype was observed a handful of times. The chain recombines TRBV4-2 with TRBJ1-5, with TRBD1 matching over 10 bases. The CDR3 spans 14 residues. The J segment lost 7 bases and the V segment lost 5 bases, leaving 5 bases of the junction unmatched. Per germline, CDR1 LGHNA and CDR2 YNFKEQ. Here the CDR3 DNA reads TGTGCCAGCAGCGAGGGACAGGGGAGCCAGCCCCAGCATTTT. It yields the protein CASSEGQGSQPQHF.

V gene TRBV7-9 combines with J gene TRBJ2-7, with TRBD2 matching over 9 bases. V shed 5 bases and J 6 bases; nucleotides not matched to a gene: 8. Germline V gives CDR1 SEHNR, CDR2 FQNEAQ (reference sequence). The CDR3 contains 14 residues. CDR3 bases: TGTGCCAGCAGCCCCGCAGCGGGGGGTGCCGAGCAGTACTTC. Protein: CASSPAAGGAEQYF.

This clonotype was seen only a few times. The DNA of the CDR3 is TGCAGCGTTGAAAGGGGTGAATCGAGGCGGTCTGAAGCTTTCTTT. Translated, it gives CSVERGESRRSEAFF. The chain is built from TRBV29-1 and TRBJ1-1; D might be TRBD1 (5 bases). The CDR3 has 15 residues. The germline V and J ends were trimmed by 2 bases and 6 bases, with 19 bases remaining between them. The germline V gene encodes CDR1 SQVTM and CDR2 ANQGSEA.

This clonotype has a handful of counts. V is TRBV20-1 and J is TRBJ2-7; 10 bases match TRBD1. Germline V gives CDR1 DFQATT, CDR2 SNEGSKA (reference sequence). V was pared by 6 bases and J by 0 bases, with 5 bases of the junction left unmatched. This CDR3 contains 14 residues. The CDR3 bases are TGCAGTGCAAAGACAGGGGGCTACTCCTACGAGCAGTACTTC. Translated: CSAKTGGYSYEQYF.

There are many counts of this clonotype. The chain joins TRBV30 to TRBJ1-1; TRBD1 might be the D (5 bases). Germline values: CDR1 GTSNPN, CDR2 SVGIG (reference sequence). The CDR3 is made up of 13 amino acids. V was clipped by 2 bases and J by 5 bases, with 12 bases between them. As DNA, the CDR3 is TGTGCCTGGAGTATGACAGTGAGGACTGAAGCTTTCTTT. Encoded protein: CAWSMTVRTEAFF.

This chain uses TRBV5-1 with TRBJ2-1, with 7 bases identical to TRBD2. The CDR3 length is 16 residues. J was trimmed by 4 bases and V by 0 bases; bases with no gene match: 7. CDR1 is SGHRS, CDR2 YFSETQ, per germline. The CDR3: CASSLATGGTYNEQFF. CDR3 bases: TGCGCCAGCAGCTTGGCCACGGGGGGAACTTACAATGAGCAGTTCTTC.

The chain couples TRBV20-1 to TRBJ2-7; TRBD2 matches at 11 bases. Losses at the gene ends were 1 base for V and 4 bases for J; bases not matched to a gene: 9. Germline V gene sequence: CDR1 DFQATT, CDR2 SNEGSKA (reference sequence). CDR3 length: 16 amino acids. CDR3 nucleotide sequence: TGCAGTGCTAGAGGGGCTAGCGGGAGGCCCGGATACGAGCAGTACTTC. Translation gives CSARGASGRPGYEQYF.

This clonotype has a handful of counts. The chain combines TRBV30 with TRBJ1-1; the D is unclear. The CDR3 contains 13 residues. The V and J ends lost 5 bases and 0 bases respectively, with 10 bases between them. Germline V lookup: CDR1 GTSNPN, CDR2 SVGIG (reference sequence). CDR3 bases: TGTGCCTGGGAGTTATCCATGAACACTGAAGCTTTCTTT. This gives the protein CAWELSMNTEAFF.

In this sample, this clonotype turned up many times. The CDR3 region has the DNA TGCGCCAGCAGCCCGCTGACTAGCGGCTACAATGAGCAGTTCTTC. Protein product: CASSPLTSGYNEQFF. The chain employs TRBV5-1 and TRBJ2-1, with 9 nucleotides matching TRBD2. J gave up 3 bases and V 4 bases, and 5 bases lay outside the gene matches. This CDR3 spans 15 amino acids. CDR1 and CDR2 from the germline V gene are SGHRS and YFSETQ.

The genes are TRBV6-5 and TRBJ2-7, with a weak D call TRBD2 (6 bases). Trimming cost V 0 bases and J 1 base, with 13 bases left between them. The CDR3 runs 16 residues. CDR1 is MNHEY, CDR2 SVGAGI, per germline. CDR3 bases: TGTGCCAGCAGTTACTCGGAGGGACGTGGATCCTACGAGCAGTACTTC. As protein: CASSYSEGRGSYEQYF.